This T cell receptor (beta chain) was captured in a study of regulatory and conventional T cells in RAG deficiency. General study findings and limits: Omenn patients showed >90% Treg-Tconv overlap and shorter CDR3 lengths. RAG-deficient patients showed markedly lower Shannon entropy and higher Simpson indices than control T-cell subsets.

This clone has just a few counts. The antigen is undetermined. Germline V CDR1 and CDR2: SGHVS, FQNEAQ. The CDR3 length is 12 residues. V lost 8 bases and J 8 bases, leaving 13 bases between the germline ends. Method: immunoSEQ multiplex PCR; TCRdb's copy keeps in-frame clones and lacks some. Among around 37,000 clones, around 91% were seen once, and the ten largest hold 12% to 15%. In addition, the sample was reused for a study of regulatory T cells. That paper states: The PCR used 52 TRBV and 13 TRBJ primers. Patient repertoires had restricted TRB V-J pairs and skewed V and J usage, most in Tregs.

The gene calls are TRBV7-8 and TRBJ1-5, with D possibly TRBD1 on 5 matching bases. The TCR comes from a human donor in good health. Sequenced sample: CD8+ T cells sorted from blood. The CDR3 coding sequence is TGTGCCAGCGGGACTCGGGCAGAGCCCCAGCATTTT. Translation: CASGTRAEPQHF.